The 8 T cell receptor beta chains reported below all come from one sample, sequenced in a study of cytomegalovirus exposure and HLA in healthy donors (dated by TCRdb to the late 2010s). Receptor amplification or capture employed the immunoSEQ multiplex PCR assay. For the multiplex PCR, a mixture combining 60 forward primers for TCR Vbeta segments and 13 reverse primers for TCR Jbeta segments was used. TCRdb mirrors the immuneACCESS table, restricted to in-frame sequences. Some clones are absent from its copies; in checked studies, under half trace to an unresolved V gene, and the reason for the others is unknown. The sample profile shows roughly 100,000 clones; around 75% of them were found once. The top ten clonotypes cover roughly 2.1% of the sample. Sequenced sample: PBMCs. These receptors all stem from a man aged 25 to 45 in good health and CMV-seronegative.

The genes are TRBV10-3 and TRBJ2-5; maybe TRBD1 (6 bases). Germline CDR1 and CDR2: ENHRY and SYGVKD. CDR3 size: 15 residues. Trimming removed 4 bases at V and 5 bases at J, with 17 bases between. The CDR3 is CAISGGHFKVETQYF. As DNA, the CDR3 is TGTGCCATCAGTGGGGGACACTTTAAGGTGGAGACCCAGTACTTC.

This clone was observed a handful of times. The chain joins TRBV6-5 to TRBJ2-7; 7 bases line up with TRBD1. The CDR3 loop spans 14 amino acids. V shed 0 bases and J 2 bases; nucleotides not matched to a gene: 1. The germline CDR1 and CDR2 sequences are MNHEY and SVGAGI. For the CDR3, the DNA is TGTGCCAGCAGTTACTCAGGGGGCCCCTACGAGCAGTACTTC. Encoded protein: CASSYSGGPYEQYF.

The J gene is TRBJ1-6, the V gene TRBV5-1; 8 bases fit TRBD1. The CDR3 extends over 15 amino acids. Trimming removed 3 bases from V and 6 bases from J; junction bases left unmatched: 5. Per germline, CDR1 SGHRS and CDR2 YFSETQ. CDR3 DNA sequence: TGCGCCAGCAGCTGGAACAGGGGGAGTAATTCACCCCTCCACTTT. This translates into CASSWNRGSNSPLHF.

This clone is a singleton in its sample. This CDR3 is also generated by other DNA sequences in the sample. The chain recombines TRBV7-2 with TRBJ2-7; tentative D call: TRBD1 (5 bases). Germline CDR1 SGHTA, CDR2 FQGNSA. CDR3 length: 12 amino acids. V lost 4 bases and J 4 bases, leaving 8 bases between the germline ends. CDR3 nucleotide sequence: TGTGCCAGCAGCTCCCAGGGATACGAGCAGTACTTC. Amino acids: CASSSQGYEQYF.

The chain has TRBV2 and TRBJ1-1; 7 nucleotides align to TRBD1. The CDR3 runs 14 residues. CDR1 is SNHLY, CDR2 FYNNEI, per germline. The ends lost 5 bases at V and 1 base at J; junction bases unmatched: 4. The CDR3 DNA sequence: TGTGCCAGCAGTTTCAACAGGGGGAACACTGAAGCTTTCTTT. This translates into CASSFNRGNTEAFF.

The genes are TRBV7-3 and TRBJ1-1, with 7 bases identical to TRBD1. This CDR3 has 15 amino acids. Unmatched junction bases numbered 6, after V lost 5 bases and J lost 0 bases. Germline V gene data show CDR1 as SGHTA and CDR2 as FQGTGA. The CDR3 spells CASSMTGPMNTEAFF. The CDR3 nucleotides read TGTGCCAGCAGCATGACAGGGCCCATGAACACTGAAGCTTTCTTT.

The chain links TRBV6-4 to TRBJ2-3; 9 bases are shared with TRBD2. Germline assignment: CDR1 MRHNA and CDR2 SNTAGT. Trimming took 2 bases from V and 4 from J; bases not matched to a gene: 4. CDR3 length: 15 residues. The CDR3 DNA reads as TGTGCCAGCAGTGACGGGGCGGGAGGGCCAGATACGCAGTATTTT. The encoded protein is CASSDGAGGPDTQYF.

Written as DNA, the CDR3 is TGTGCCAGCAGTTGGGCTAGCGGGAGGCCGCAGTATTTT. Translated: CASSWASGRPQYF. This chain links TRBV28 with TRBJ2-3; 11 nucleotides align to TRBD2. This CDR3 region has 13 residues. Per the germline V gene, CDR1 is MDHEN and CDR2 is SYDVKM. Trimming at V came to 4 bases and at J to 10 bases, leaving 4 bases not matched to a gene.